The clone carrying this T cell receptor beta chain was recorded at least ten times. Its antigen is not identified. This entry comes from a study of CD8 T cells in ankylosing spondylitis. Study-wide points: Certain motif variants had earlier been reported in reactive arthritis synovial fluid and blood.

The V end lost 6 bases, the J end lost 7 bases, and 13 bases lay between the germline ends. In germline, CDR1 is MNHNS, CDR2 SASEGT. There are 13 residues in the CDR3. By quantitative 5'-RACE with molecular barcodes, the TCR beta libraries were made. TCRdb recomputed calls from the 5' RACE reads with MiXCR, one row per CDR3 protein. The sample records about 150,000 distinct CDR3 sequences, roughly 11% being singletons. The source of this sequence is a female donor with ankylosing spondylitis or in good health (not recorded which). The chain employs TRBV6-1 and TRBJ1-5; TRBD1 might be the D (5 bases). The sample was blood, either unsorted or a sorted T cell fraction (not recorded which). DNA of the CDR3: TGTGCCAGCAGCCCGACAGTAAGGCAGCCCCAGCATTTT. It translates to CASSPTVRQPQHF.